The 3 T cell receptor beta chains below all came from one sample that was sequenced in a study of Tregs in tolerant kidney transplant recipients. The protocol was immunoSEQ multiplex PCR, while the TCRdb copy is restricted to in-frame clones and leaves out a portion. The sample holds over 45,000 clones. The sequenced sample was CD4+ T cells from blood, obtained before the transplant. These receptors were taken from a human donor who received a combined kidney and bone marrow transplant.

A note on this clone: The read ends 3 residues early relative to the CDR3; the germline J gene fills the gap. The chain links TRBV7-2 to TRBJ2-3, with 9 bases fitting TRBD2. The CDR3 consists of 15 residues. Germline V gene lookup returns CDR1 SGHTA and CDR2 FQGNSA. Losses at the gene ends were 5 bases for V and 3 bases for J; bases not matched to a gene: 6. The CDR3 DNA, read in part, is TGTGCCAGCAGCCTGAGCGGGAGGAGGACAGATACG. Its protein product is CASSLSGRRTDT. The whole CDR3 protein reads CASSLSGRRTDTQYF.

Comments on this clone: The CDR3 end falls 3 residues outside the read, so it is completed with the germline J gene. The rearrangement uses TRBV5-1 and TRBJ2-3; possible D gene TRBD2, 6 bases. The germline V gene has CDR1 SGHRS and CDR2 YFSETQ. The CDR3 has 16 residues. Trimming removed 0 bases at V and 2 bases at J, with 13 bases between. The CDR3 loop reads CASSLVVSGDTDTQYF. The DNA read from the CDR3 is TGCGCCAGCAGCTTGGTCGTTAGCGGAGACACAGATACG.

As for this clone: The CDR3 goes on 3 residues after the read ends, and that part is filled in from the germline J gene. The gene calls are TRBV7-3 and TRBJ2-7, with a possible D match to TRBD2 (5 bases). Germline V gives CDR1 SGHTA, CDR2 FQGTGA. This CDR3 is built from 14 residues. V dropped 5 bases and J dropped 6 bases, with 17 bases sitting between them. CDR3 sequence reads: CASSASPTSVEQYF. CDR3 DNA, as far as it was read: TGTGCCAGCAGCGCGAGTCCCACTAGTGTCGAG.